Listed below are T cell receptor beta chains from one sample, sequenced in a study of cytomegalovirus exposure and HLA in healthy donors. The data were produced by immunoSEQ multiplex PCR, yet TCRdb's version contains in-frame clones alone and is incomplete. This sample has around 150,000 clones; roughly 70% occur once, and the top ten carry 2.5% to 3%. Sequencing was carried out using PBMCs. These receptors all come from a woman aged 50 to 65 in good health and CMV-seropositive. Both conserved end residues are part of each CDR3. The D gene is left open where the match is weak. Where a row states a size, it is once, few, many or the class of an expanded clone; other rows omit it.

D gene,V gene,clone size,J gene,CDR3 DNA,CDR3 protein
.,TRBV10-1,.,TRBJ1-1,TGCGCCAGCAGTGTGGGGCGGAACGCTGAAGCTTTCTTT,CASSVGRNAEAFF
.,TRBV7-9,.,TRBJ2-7,TGTGCCAGCAGCCTATCGGGGATCTACGAGCAGTACTTC,CASSLSGIYEQYF
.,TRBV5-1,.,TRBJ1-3,TGCGCCAGCACCAGGGCTGGGACATCCTCAAACACCATATATTTT,CASTRAGTSSNTIYF
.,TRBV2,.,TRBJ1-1,TGTGCCAGCTGTGGAGAGGGTAACACTGAAGCTTTCTTT,CASCGEGNTEAFF
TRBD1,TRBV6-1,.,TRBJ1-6,TGTGCCAGCAGTGAAGGGCGGGACAGGGTAAATTCACCCCTCCACTTT,CASSEGRDRVNSPLHF
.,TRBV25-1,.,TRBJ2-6,TGTGCCAGCAGTGAATCCCTCCCGTCTGGGGCCAACGTCCTGACTTTC,CASSESLPSGANVLTF
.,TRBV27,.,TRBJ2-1,TGTGCCAGCAGTTTTGGCCCTCAGGAGGGATCCTACAATGAGCAGTTCTTC,CASSFGPQEGSYNEQFF
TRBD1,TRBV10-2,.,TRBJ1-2,TGCGCCAGCAGTGAGTTTGGATCTTGGGACAGCTATGGCTACACCTTC,CASSEFGSWDSYGYTF
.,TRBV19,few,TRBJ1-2,TGTGCCAGTAGTATGGACAGCGGCTCCTATGGCTACACCTTC,CASSMDSGSYGYTF
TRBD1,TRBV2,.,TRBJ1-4,TGTGCCAGTAAAAGGGACAGGGGTGAAAAACTGTTTTTT,CASKRDRGEKLFF
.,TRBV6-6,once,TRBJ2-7,TGTGCCAGCAGTTATCGGCGGCTAAGCTACGAGCAGTACTTC,CASSYRRLSYEQYF
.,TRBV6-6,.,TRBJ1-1,TGTGCCAGCAGCCGCGACAGGACCTCCTCAAACACTGAAGCTTTCTTT,CASSRDRTSSNTEAFF
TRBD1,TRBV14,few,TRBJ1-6,TGTGCCAGCAGCCTTGGGGCGGGGACAGGTCGCTCACCCCTCCACTTT,CASSLGAGTGRSPLHF
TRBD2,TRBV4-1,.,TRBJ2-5,TGCGCCAGCAGCCAAGTGTCCCTAGCGGTGGTCGGGGAGACCCAGTACTTC,CASSQVSLAVVGETQYF
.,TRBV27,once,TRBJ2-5,TGTGCCAGCAGTGCGGAACGGTGGTCGACCCAGTACTTC,CASSAERWSTQYF
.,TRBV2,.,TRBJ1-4,TGTGCCAGCAGTCCGGAGCCAATGGGTGAAAAACTGTTTTTT,CASSPEPMGEKLFF
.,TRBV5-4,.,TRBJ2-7,TGTGCCAGCAGGTCCGACAGAACATACGAGCAGTACTTC,CASRSDRTYEQYF
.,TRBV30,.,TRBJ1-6,TGTGCCTGGAGTTTCAGATGGGGCTATAGCTCCTATAATTCACCCCTCCACTTT,CAWSFRWGYSSYNSPLHF
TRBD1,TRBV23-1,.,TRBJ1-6,TGCGCCAGCAGTCGTAACTTCCTCCAGGACAGGGCTCTGCGCCACTATAATTCACCCCTCCACTTT,CASSRNFLQDRALRHYNSPLHF
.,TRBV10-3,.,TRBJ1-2,TGTGCCATCAGTGAGGGGGCCGGCAGATATGGCTACACCTTC,CAISEGAGRYGYTF
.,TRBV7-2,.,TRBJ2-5,TGTGCCAGCAGCTTCCTAGCGAACCAAGAGACCCAGTACTTC,CASSFLANQETQYF
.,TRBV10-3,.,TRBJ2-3,TGTGCCGGCGGGGCCACGGGCACAGATACGCAGTATTTT,CAGGATGTDTQYF
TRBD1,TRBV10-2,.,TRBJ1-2,TGCGCCAGCACCATAGTCTTCGACAGGGCTTTTGATAGCTTTCATGGCTACACCTTC,CASTIVFDRAFDSFHGYTF
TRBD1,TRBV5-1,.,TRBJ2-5,TGCGCCAGCAGCCCGGGACAGTCGCAAGAGACCCAGTACTTC,CASSPGQSQETQYF
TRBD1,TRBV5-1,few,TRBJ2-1,TGCGCCAGCAGCTTGGAGGACAGGGTACTCTACAATGAGCAGTTCTTC,CASSLEDRVLYNEQFF
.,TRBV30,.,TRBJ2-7,TGTGCCTGGAGGCAGGTTTGGACCTACGAGCAGTACTTC,CAWRQVWTYEQYF
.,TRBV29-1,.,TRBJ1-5,TGCAGCGTTGCTGTACGGGGGGAGAATCAGCCCCAGCATTTT,CSVAVRGENQPQHF
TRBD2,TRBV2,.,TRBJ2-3,TGTGCCAGCAGTGTTAGCGGGGCAGCAGATACGCAGTATTTT,CASSVSGAADTQYF
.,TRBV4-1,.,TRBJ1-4,TGCGCCAGCAGCCAAGAATTGGGCACCGATGCAACTAATGAAAAACTGTTTTTT,CASSQELGTDATNEKLFF
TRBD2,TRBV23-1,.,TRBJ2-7,TGCGCCAGCAGTCATTCCCGGACTAGCGGGGGTGCGTACGAGCAGTACTTC,CASSHSRTSGGAYEQYF
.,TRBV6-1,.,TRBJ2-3,TGTGCCAGCAGTGGGGGGAGGACTTACACAGATACGCAGTATTTT,CASSGGRTYTDTQYF
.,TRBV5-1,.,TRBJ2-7,TGCGCCAGCAGCCCCTCCTTGGACGTACTCGGGGGCGAGCAGTACTTC,CASSPSLDVLGGEQYF
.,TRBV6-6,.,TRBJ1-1,TGTGCCAGCAGTTACGGGGGCGGATCGGGTGAAGCTTTCTTT,CASSYGGGSGEAFF
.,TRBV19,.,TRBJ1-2,TGTGCCAGTAGTCTACAAACAGGGCTCGGTGGCTACACCTTC,CASSLQTGLGGYTF
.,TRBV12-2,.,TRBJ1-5,TGTGCAAGTCGCTTAGTACTTCGGGACAGAGATCAGCCCCAGCATTTT,CASRLVLRDRDQPQHF
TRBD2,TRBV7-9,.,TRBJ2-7,TGTGCCAGCAGCCCCCCGGGAGGGGTCCACGAGCAGTACTTC,CASSPPGGVHEQYF
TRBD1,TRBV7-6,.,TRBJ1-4,TGTGCCAGCAGCCAATCCCCGGGACAGGGTAACTATGAAAAACTGTTTTTT,CASSQSPGQGNYEKLFF
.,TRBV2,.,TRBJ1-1,TGTGCCAGCAGTGTATTCCAGGGGACTGAAGCTTTCTTT,CASSVFQGTEAFF
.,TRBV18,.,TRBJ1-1,TGTGCCAGCTCACCACCCTCCGGGAACACTGAAGCTTTCTTT,CASSPPSGNTEAFF
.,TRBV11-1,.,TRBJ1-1,TGTGCCAGCAGCCAACCGGGACAAAAAACTGAAGCTTTCTTT,CASSQPGQKTEAFF
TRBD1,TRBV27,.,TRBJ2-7,TGTGCCAGCAGTTTAAACAGGGGTTACGAGCAGTACTTC,CASSLNRGYEQYF